Here is one T cell receptor (beta chain) with its context. The sort gate was single viable CD3+CD4+CD8-CD45RO+ cells for memory CD4+ T cells. Donors' CMV status reflects serum IgG against pp150, pp28, p38, p52. Here immunoSEQ multiplex PCR was the method, and the copy in TCRdb shows in-frame clones only, minus some. The data contain about 59,000 clones, around 81% of them seen just once; the ten biggest clones take up around 0.58%. Germline assignment: CDR1 GTSNPN and CDR2 SVGIG (reference sequence). The CDR3 has 14 amino acids. With 3 bases clipped from V and 8 bases from J, the junction kept 12 bases outside the gene matches. The data derive from a study of memory CD4+ T cells and cytomegalovirus serostatus.

Sequencing was performed on memory CD4+ T cells from blood. The receptor was derived from an adult in good health and CMV-seronegative. Some clones in this sample may be carry-over from other donors' samples. V usage is TRBV30 and J usage is TRBJ1-1; 7 positions match TRBD1. This CDR3 reads CAWRSTRGGPEAFF. The CDR3 DNA follows: TGTGCCTGGAGATCTACCAGGGGGGGTCCCGAAGCTTTCTTT.